The rows below give T cell receptor beta chains drawn from one sample of a study of T cells in Graves' hyperthyroidism and ophthalmopathy. One entry per CDR3 protein, called by TCRdb with MiXCR from the multiplex PCR reads. The repertoire holds about 340,000 distinct CDR3 sequences, with 18% as singletons. The specimen was blood. These receptors were collected from a woman in her forties or fifties with Graves' hyperthyroidism. The CDR3 runs from the conserved cysteine through the conserved F or W. D genes are given only for firm matches. A row's size may be missing; if present it is once, few, many or a size class.

D gene: .; J gene: TRBJ2-3; V gene: TRBV5-1; clone size: few; CDR3 DNA: TGCGCCAGCAGCTTGGTTCTAGGGAGATTACTCCCAGATACGCAGTATTTT; CDR3 protein: CASSLVLGRLLPDTQYF
D gene: TRBD1; J gene: TRBJ1-5; V gene: TRBV24-1; clone size: few; CDR3 DNA: TGTGCCACCAGTGAGGGGACAGGGGGTAATCAGCCCCAGCATTTT; CDR3 protein: CATSEGTGGNQPQHF
D gene: .; J gene: TRBJ2-5; V gene: TRBV18; clone size: many; CDR3 DNA: TGTGCCAGCTCATACACGCGTCAAGAGACCCAGTACTTC; CDR3 protein: CASSYTRQETQYF
D gene: .; J gene: TRBJ2-3; V gene: TRBV3-1; clone size: many; CDR3 DNA: TGTGCCAGCAGCCCTCTTTATGGGGAACCAGATACGCAGTATTTT; CDR3 protein: CASSPLYGEPDTQYF
D gene: TRBD1; J gene: TRBJ2-5; V gene: TRBV18; clone size: .; CDR3 DNA: TGTGCCAGCTCACCACGACAGGGAGTGGAGACCCAGTACTTC; CDR3 protein: CASSPRQGVETQYF
D gene: TRBD1; J gene: TRBJ1-2; V gene: TRBV29-1; clone size: .; CDR3 DNA: TGCAGCGCCCGGGACAGTAACTATGGCTACACCTTC; CDR3 protein: CSARDSNYGYTF
D gene: TRBD1; J gene: TRBJ1-5; V gene: TRBV12-3/TRBV12-4; clone size: .; CDR3 DNA: TGTGCCAGCAGTGGTTTCGGGACAGGGGGCCAGCCCCAGCATTTT; CDR3 protein: CASSGFGTGGQPQHF
D gene: .; J gene: TRBJ1-2; V gene: TRBV12-3/TRBV12-4; clone size: many; CDR3 DNA: TGTGCCAGCAGTTTGTTGGGACCCGCGGATGGCTACACCTTC; CDR3 protein: CASSLLGPADGYTF
D gene: TRBD1; J gene: TRBJ1-5; V gene: TRBV18; clone size: many; CDR3 DNA: TGTGCCAGCTCACCTGACAGGGATGGTCAGCCCCAGCATTTT; CDR3 protein: CASSPDRDGQPQHF
D gene: .; J gene: TRBJ1-6; V gene: TRBV20-1; clone size: .; CDR3 DNA: TGCAGTGCTAGAGGAGAAAGGAGCTCCTATAATTCACCCCTCCACTTT; CDR3 protein: CSARGERSSYNSPLHF
D gene: .; J gene: TRBJ2-7; V gene: TRBV12-3/TRBV12-4; clone size: many; CDR3 DNA: TGTGCCAGCAGGCTCAGGGACGAGCAGTACTTC; CDR3 protein: CASRLRDEQYF
D gene: TRBD2; J gene: TRBJ2-5; V gene: TRBV12-3/TRBV12-4; clone size: many; CDR3 DNA: TGTGCCAGCAGTTTGATAGCGGGGGGAGAGACCCAGTACTTC; CDR3 protein: CASSLIAGGETQYF
D gene: .; J gene: TRBJ2-1; V gene: TRBV4-1; clone size: .; CDR3 DNA: TGCGCCAGCAGCCAAACTACGAGCTCCTACAATGAGCAGTTCTTC; CDR3 protein: CASSQTTSSYNEQFF
D gene: .; J gene: TRBJ1-1; V gene: TRBV3-1; clone size: many; CDR3 DNA: TGTGCCAGCAGCCAACCGGGGGGGGGGCCGCCGGAAGCTTTCTTT; CDR3 protein: CASSQPGGGPPEAFF
D gene: .; J gene: TRBJ2-3; V gene: TRBV6-1; clone size: many; CDR3 DNA: TGTGCCAGCAGGAGTGGTGGCACAGATACGCAGTATTTT; CDR3 protein: CASRSGGTDTQYF
D gene: .; J gene: TRBJ1-2; V gene: TRBV29-1; clone size: .; CDR3 DNA: TGCAGCGTTGAATTGGTACAGGGCTATGGCTACACCTTC; CDR3 protein: CSVELVQGYGYTF
D gene: .; J gene: TRBJ2-3; V gene: TRBV6-1; clone size: .; CDR3 DNA: TGTGCCAGCAGGGCGTCCGTGAACACAGATACGCAGTATTTT; CDR3 protein: CASRASVNTDTQYF
D gene: TRBD2; J gene: TRBJ2-7; V gene: TRBV9; clone size: many; CDR3 DNA: TGTGCCAGCAGCCGCGGACTAGCGGGAGGGAACTACGAGCAGTACTTC; CDR3 protein: CASSRGLAGGNYEQYF
D gene: .; J gene: TRBJ1-2; V gene: TRBV28; clone size: many; CDR3 DNA: TGTGCCAGCAGATTGACGCAGCCGGACTATGGCTACACCTTC; CDR3 protein: CASRLTQPDYGYTF
D gene: TRBD2; J gene: TRBJ2-1; V gene: TRBV28; clone size: many; CDR3 DNA: TGTGCCAGCAGTTCCGGGGGACTAGCGGGAGGGGAGCAGTTCTTC; CDR3 protein: CASSSGGLAGGEQFF
D gene: TRBD2; J gene: TRBJ2-7; V gene: TRBV12-3/TRBV12-4; clone size: .; CDR3 DNA: TGTGCCAGCAGTTTGGGCGGGAGGACCGAGCAGTACTTC; CDR3 protein: CASSLGGRTEQYF
D gene: TRBD2; J gene: TRBJ2-1; V gene: TRBV18; clone size: many; CDR3 DNA: TGTGCCAGCTCAAGACTAGCGGGAGGGCCATACAATGAGCAGTTCTTC; CDR3 protein: CASSRLAGGPYNEQFF
D gene: .; J gene: TRBJ1-4; V gene: TRBV18; clone size: many; CDR3 DNA: TGTGCCAGCTCACCATCCCGTGAAAAACTGTTTTTT; CDR3 protein: CASSPSREKLFF
D gene: .; J gene: TRBJ2-5; V gene: TRBV20-1; clone size: many; CDR3 DNA: TGCAGTGCTAGCAGAGCCCAAGAGACCCAGTACTTC; CDR3 protein: CSASRAQETQYF
D gene: .; J gene: TRBJ2-5; V gene: TRBV6-1; clone size: .; CDR3 DNA: TGTGCCAGCAGTGACTCAGGCCCTAGGACCCAGTACTTC; CDR3 protein: CASSDSGPRTQYF
D gene: .; J gene: TRBJ1-2; V gene: TRBV3-1; clone size: many; CDR3 DNA: TGTGCCAGCAGCCAAGGGATCCTTGGCGGGACACCTGAGGGCTACACCTTC; CDR3 protein: CASSQGILGGTPEGYTF
D gene: .; J gene: TRBJ1-4; V gene: TRBV5-6; clone size: few; CDR3 DNA: TGTGCCAGCAGCAGAGCTCCCCAACTGGATGAAAAACTGTTTTTT; CDR3 protein: CASSRAPQLDEKLFF
D gene: TRBD1; J gene: TRBJ1-1; V gene: TRBV30; clone size: many; CDR3 DNA: TGTGCCTGGACCAAGCCTCCGGGACAGGGGGCGTTGAACACTGAAGCTTTCTTT; CDR3 protein: CAWTKPPGQGALNTEAFF
D gene: .; J gene: TRBJ2-1; V gene: TRBV7-3; clone size: many; CDR3 DNA: TGTGCCAGCAGCCTCCAGCGAGGAAATGAGCAGTTCTTC; CDR3 protein: CASSLQRGNEQFF
D gene: TRBD1; J gene: TRBJ1-1; V gene: TRBV28; clone size: many; CDR3 DNA: TGTGCCAGCAGTCCCCTGGGACAGGCGAACACTGAAGCTTTCTTT; CDR3 protein: CASSPLGQANTEAFF
D gene: .; J gene: TRBJ1-3; V gene: TRBV30; clone size: .; CDR3 DNA: TGTGCCTGGAAGAGACCAGGCTCTGGAAACACCATATATTTT; CDR3 protein: CAWKRPGSGNTIYF
D gene: .; J gene: TRBJ2-1; V gene: TRBV11-2; clone size: many; CDR3 DNA: TGTGCCAGCAGCTCAGCCCCTCTCTCGCTTTTTGGCAATGAGCAGTTCTTC; CDR3 protein: CASSSAPLSLFGNEQFF
D gene: .; J gene: TRBJ1-1; V gene: TRBV20-1; clone size: few; CDR3 DNA: TGCAGTGCTTACAGGGCAAACACTGAAGCTTTCTTT; CDR3 protein: CSAYRANTEAFF
D gene: .; J gene: TRBJ1-2; V gene: TRBV19; clone size: .; CDR3 DNA: TGTGCCAGTAGTATAGACAGGTCGTCTGGCTACACCTTC; CDR3 protein: CASSIDRSSGYTF
D gene: .; J gene: TRBJ1-2; V gene: TRBV29-1; clone size: .; CDR3 DNA: TGCAGCGACCGAACAGGCTCTTCTGGCTACACCTTC; CDR3 protein: CSDRTGSSGYTF